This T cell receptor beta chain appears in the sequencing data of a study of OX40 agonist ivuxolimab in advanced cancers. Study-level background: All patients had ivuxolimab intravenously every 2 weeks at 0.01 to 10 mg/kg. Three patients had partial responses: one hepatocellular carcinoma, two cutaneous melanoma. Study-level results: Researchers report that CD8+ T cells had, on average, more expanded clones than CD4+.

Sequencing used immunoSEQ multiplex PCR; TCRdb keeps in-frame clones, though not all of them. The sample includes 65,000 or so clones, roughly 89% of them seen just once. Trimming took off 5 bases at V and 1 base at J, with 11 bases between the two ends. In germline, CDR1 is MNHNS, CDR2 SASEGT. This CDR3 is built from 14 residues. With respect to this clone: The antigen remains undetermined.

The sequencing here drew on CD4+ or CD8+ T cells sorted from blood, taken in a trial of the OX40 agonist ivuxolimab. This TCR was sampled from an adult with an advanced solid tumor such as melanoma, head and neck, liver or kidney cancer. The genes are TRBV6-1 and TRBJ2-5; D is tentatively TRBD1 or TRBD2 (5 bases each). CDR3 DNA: TGTGCCAGCAGTTCTTGGGACCTCCAAGAGACCCAGTACTTC. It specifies CASSSWDLQETQYF.